The present TCR beta chain was sequenced within a study of blood T cells in healthy people across ages. For the study at large: Per two T cells, about one barcoded beta molecule was captured through template switching.

With a J-beta primer mix and a sample-barcoded 5' primer, a second PCR ran roughly 6 to 11 cycles. A single record per CDR3 protein comes from TCRdb applying MiXCR to the 5' RACE reads. The table has 1.5 million to 2 million distinct CDR3 sequences, approximately 50% seen once; the top ten hold approximately 2%. Donation came from healthy Caucasian individuals in Russia who were aged roughly 6 to 95. Germline values: CDR1 LNHNV, CDR2 YYDKDF (reference sequence). With V trimmed by 9 bases and J by 8 bases, 9 bases remained unmatched. This CDR3 spans 13 amino acids. This clonotype originated in a woman aged 40 to 50 in good health. The chain couples TRBV15 to TRBJ2-1, with 8 positions matching TRBD1. Material for sequencing was blood. CDR3 sequence reads: CATRTGTRYEQFF. The CDR3 nucleotides are TGTGCCACGCGGACAGGGACAAGGTATGAGCAGTTCTTC.